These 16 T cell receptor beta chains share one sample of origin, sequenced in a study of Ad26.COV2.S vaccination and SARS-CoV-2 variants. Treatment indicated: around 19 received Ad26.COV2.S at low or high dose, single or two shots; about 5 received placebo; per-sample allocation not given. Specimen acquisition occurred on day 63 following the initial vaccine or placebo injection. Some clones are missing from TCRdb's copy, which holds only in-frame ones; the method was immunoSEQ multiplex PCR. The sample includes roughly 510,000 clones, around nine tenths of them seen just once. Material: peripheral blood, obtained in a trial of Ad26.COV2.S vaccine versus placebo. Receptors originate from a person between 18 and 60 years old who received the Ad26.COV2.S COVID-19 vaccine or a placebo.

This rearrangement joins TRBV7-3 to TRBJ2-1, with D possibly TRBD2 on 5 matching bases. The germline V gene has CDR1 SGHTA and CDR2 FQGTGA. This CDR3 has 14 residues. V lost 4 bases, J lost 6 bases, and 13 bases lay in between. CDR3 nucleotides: TGTGCCAGCAGCTCCCGACTCCGGGGCAATGAGCAGTTCTTC. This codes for CASSSRLRGNEQFF.

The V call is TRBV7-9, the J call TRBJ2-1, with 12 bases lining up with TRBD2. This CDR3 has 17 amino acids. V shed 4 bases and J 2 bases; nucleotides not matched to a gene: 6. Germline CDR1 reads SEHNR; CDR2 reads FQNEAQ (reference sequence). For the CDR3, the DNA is TGTGCCAGCAGCTCGACTAGCGGGAGATGGACCTACAATGAGCAGTTCTTC. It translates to CASSSTSGRWTYNEQFF.

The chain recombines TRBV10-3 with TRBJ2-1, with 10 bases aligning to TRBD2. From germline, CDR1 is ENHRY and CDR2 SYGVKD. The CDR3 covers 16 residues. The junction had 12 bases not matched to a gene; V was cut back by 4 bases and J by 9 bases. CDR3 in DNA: TGTGCCATCAGTGCCCTTTCTAGCGGGAGTGCATTTGAGCAGTTCTTC. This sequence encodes CAISALSSGSAFEQFF.

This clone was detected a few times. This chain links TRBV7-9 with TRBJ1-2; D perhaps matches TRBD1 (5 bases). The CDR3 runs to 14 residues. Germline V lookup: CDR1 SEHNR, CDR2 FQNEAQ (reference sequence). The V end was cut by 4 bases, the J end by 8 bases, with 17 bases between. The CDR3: CASSWDGGVTGYTF. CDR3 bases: TGTGCCAGCAGCTGGGACGGGGGTGTTACCGGCTACACCTTC.

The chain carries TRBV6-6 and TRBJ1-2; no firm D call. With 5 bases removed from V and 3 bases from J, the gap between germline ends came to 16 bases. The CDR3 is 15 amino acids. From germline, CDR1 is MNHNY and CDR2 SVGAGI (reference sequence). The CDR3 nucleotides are TGTGCCAGCAGTCAAGGGCCCCAAGGATACTATGGCTACACCTTC. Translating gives CASSQGPQGYYGYTF.

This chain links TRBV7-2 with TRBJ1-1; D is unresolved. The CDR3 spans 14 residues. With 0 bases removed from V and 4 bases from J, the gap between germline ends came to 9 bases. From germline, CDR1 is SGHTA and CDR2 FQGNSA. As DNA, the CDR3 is TGTGCCAGCAGCTTAGCGCCCCTTAGCACTGAAGCTTTCTTT. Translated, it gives CASSLAPLSTEAFF.

The CDR3 DNA is TGTGCCAGCAGCTTAGCCGGGACAGGCTGGGTTGGGGAAAAACTGTTTTTT. Encoded protein: CASSLAGTGWVGEKLFF. The chain recombines TRBV7-9 with TRBJ1-4, with 8 bases lining up with TRBD1. Germline V gives CDR1 SEHNR, CDR2 FQNEAQ (reference sequence). The CDR3 has 17 amino acids. V was pared by 0 bases and J by 8 bases, with 11 bases of the junction left unmatched.

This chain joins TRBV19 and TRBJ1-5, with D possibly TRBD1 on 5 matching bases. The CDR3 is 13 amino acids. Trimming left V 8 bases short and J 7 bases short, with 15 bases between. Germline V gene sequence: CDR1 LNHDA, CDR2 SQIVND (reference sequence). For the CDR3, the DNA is TGTGCCAGTTCGGAAGGGGCTCTACAGCCCCAGCATTTT. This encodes CASSEGALQPQHF.

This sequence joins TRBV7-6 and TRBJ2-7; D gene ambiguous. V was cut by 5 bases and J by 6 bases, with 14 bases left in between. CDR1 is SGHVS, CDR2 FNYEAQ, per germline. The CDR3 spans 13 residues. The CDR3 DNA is TGTGCCAGCAGCCCCGATCAAATAGGCGAGCAGTACTTC. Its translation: CASSPDQIGEQYF.

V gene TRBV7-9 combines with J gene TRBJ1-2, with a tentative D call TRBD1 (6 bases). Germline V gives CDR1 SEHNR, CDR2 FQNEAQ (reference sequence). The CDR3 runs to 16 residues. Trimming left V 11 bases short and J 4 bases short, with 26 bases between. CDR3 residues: CAGQAGHSFSGYGYTF. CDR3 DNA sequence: TGTGCCGGACAAGCGGGACACTCCTTCTCGGGCTATGGCTACACCTTC.

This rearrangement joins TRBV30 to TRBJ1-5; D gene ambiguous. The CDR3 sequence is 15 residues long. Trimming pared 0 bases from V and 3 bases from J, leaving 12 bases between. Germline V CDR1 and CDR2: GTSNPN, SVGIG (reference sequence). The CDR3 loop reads CAWSVSATNNQPQHF. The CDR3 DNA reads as TGTGCCTGGAGTGTATCCGCTACAAACAATCAGCCCCAGCATTTT.

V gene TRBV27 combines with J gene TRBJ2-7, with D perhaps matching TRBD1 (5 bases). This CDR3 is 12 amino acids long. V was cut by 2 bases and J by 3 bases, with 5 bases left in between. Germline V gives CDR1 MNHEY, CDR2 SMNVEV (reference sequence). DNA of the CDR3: TGTGCCAGCAGTTTACAGGGCTACGAGCAGTACTTC. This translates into CASSLQGYEQYF.

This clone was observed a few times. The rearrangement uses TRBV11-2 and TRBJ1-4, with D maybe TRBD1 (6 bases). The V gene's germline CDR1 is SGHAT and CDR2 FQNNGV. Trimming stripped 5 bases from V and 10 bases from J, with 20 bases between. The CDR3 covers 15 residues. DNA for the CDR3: TGTGCCAGCAGCAGACTACAGGGTGCTCCTGGAAAACTGTTTTTT. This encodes CASSRLQGAPGKLFF.

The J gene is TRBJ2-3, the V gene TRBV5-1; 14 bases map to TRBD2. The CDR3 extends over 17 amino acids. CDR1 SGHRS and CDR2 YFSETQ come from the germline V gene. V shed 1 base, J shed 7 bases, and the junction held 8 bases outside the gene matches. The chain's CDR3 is CASSLSGTSGSMNTQYF. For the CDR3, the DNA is TGCGCCAGCAGCTTGTCCGGGACTAGCGGGAGTATGAATACGCAGTATTTT.

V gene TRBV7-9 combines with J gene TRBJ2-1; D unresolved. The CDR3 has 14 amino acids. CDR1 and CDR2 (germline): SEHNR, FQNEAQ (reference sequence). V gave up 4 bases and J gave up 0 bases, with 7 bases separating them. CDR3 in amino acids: CASSSTSSYNEQFF. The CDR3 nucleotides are TGTGCCAGCAGCTCTACCTCCTCCTACAATGAGCAGTTCTTC.

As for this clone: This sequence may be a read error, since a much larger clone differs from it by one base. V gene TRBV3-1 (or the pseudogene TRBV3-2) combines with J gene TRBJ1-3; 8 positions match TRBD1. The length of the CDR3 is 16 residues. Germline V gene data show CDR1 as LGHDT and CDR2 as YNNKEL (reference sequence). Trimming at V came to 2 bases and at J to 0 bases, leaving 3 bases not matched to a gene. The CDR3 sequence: CASSQKTGGSGNTIYF. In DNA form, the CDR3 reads TGTGCCAGCAGCCAAAAAACAGGGGGCTCTGGAAACACCATATATTTT.